This passage covers 25 T cell receptor beta chains from one sample sequenced in a study of blood T cell repertoires in COVID-19. Clones were sequenced by immunoSEQ multiplex PCR, and TCRdb holds only the in-frame ones, with some missing. The table lists about 97,000 clones, just over 90% of them singletons. The sample taken for sequencing was peripheral blood. Receptors originate from a man between 60 and 70 years old with acute or convalescent COVID-19.

The sample holds one count of this clone. V gene TRBV7-2 combines with J gene TRBJ1-2, with D possibly matching TRBD1 (6 bases). Germline CDR1 is SGHTA and CDR2 is FQGNSA. CDR3 size: 14 residues. V gave up 5 bases and J gave up 8 bases, with 18 bases separating them. The CDR3 here is CASSLRGAGEGYTF. CDR3 nucleotides: TGTGCCAGCAGCCTACGGGGGGCAGGGGAAGGCTACACCTTC. The whole variable domain, filled in from reference TRBV7-2 and TRBJ1-2, reads GAGVSQSPSNKVTEKGKDVELRCDPISGHTALYWYRQSLGQGLEFLIYFQGNSAPDKSGLPSDRFSAERTGGSVSTLTIQRTQQEDSAVYLCASSLRGAGEGYTFGSGTRLTVV.

The chain recombines TRBV24-1 with TRBJ1-5; D perhaps matches TRBD1 (6 bases). The CDR3 sequence is 15 residues long. Germline V gives CDR1 KGHDR, CDR2 SFDVKD. V lost 0 bases to trimming and J lost 5 bases, with 10 bases between them. CDR3 nucleotide sequence: TGTGCCACCAGTGATTTGCAGGGGAGGGATCAGCCCCAGCATTTT. It yields the protein CATSDLQGRDQPQHF.

The chain employs TRBV18 and TRBJ1-1; D is unresolved. The V gene lost 2 bases and the J gene lost 8 bases, with 9 bases spanning the gap. Germline-derived CDR1 and CDR2 are KGHSH and LQKENI. This CDR3 spans 12 amino acids. In DNA, the CDR3 is TGTGCCAGCTCACCAATAGGAGTAGAAGCTTTCTTT. Translated, it gives CASSPIGVEAFF. The whole variable domain, remainder taken from reference TRBV18 and TRBJ1-1, is NAGVMQNPRHLVRRRGQEARLRCSPMKGHSHVYWYRQLPEEGLKFMVYLQKENIIDESGMPKERFSAEFPKEGPSILRIQQVVRGDSAAYFCASSPIGVEAFFGQGTRLTVV.

The chain joins TRBV5-4 to TRBJ2-5, with 10 bases that match TRBD2. Germline trimming cut 2 bases from V and 5 bases from J; bases unmatched to any gene: 6. CDR3 length equals 15 residues. Looked up from germline, CDR1 is SGHNT and CDR2 is YYREEE (reference sequence). This CDR3 reads CASSLIAGGGETQYF. In DNA form, the CDR3 reads TGTGCCAGCAGCTTAATAGCGGGGGGAGGTGAGACCCAGTACTTC.

The rearrangement joins TRBV7-2 to TRBJ1-6; possible D gene TRBD1, 5 bases. This CDR3 comprises 14 residues. Trimming removed 5 bases at V and 7 bases at J, with 12 bases between. Germline assignment: CDR1 SGHTA and CDR2 FQGNSA. The CDR3 bases are TGTGCCAGCAGCACCGGACAACTAAATTCACCCCTCCACTTT. It specifies CASSTGQLNSPLHF.

The chain couples TRBV28 to TRBJ1-6; D possibly corresponds to TRBD1 (5 bases). CDR3 length: 15 residues. Trimming removed 3 bases at V and 10 bases at J, with 16 bases between. Germline values: CDR1 MDHEN, CDR2 SYDVKM. The CDR3: CASSFSQGIWSPLHF. The CDR3 region has the DNA TGTGCCAGCAGTTTCTCCCAGGGTATTTGGTCACCCCTCCACTTT. Full variable domain (remainder filled in from reference TRBV28 and TRBJ1-6): DVKVTQSSRYLVKRTGEKVFLECVQDMDHENMFWYRQDPGLGLRLIYFSYDVKMKEKGDIPEGYSVSREKKERFSLILESASTNQTSMYLCASSFSQGIWSPLHFGNGTRLTVT.

This chain connects TRBV6-4 to TRBJ2-3, with 7 bases identical to TRBD2. J was trimmed by 2 bases and V by 4 bases; bases with no gene match: 3. The CDR3 is made up of 14 amino acids. Germline loops: CDR1 MRHNA, CDR2 SNTAGT. The CDR3 DNA sequence: TGTGCCAGCAGTGTCGGGGGGAACACAGATACGCAGTATTTT. This encodes CASSVGGNTDTQYF.

The chain joins TRBV7-9 to TRBJ2-3; D is unresolved. From germline, CDR1 is SEHNR and CDR2 FQNEAQ (reference sequence). The ends were cut back, 3 bases at V and 6 bases at J, with 4 bases in the middle. This CDR3 region has 11 residues. CDR3 protein: CASSFVDTQYF. The CDR3 nucleotides are TGTGCCAGCAGCTTCGTGGATACGCAGTATTTT.

The J gene is TRBJ1-1, the V gene TRBV5-1, with a weak D call TRBD1 (6 bases). V lost 0 bases and J lost 1, with 10 bases in between. The germline V gene has CDR1 SGHRS and CDR2 YFSETQ. This CDR3 comprises 15 residues. As DNA, the CDR3 is TGCGCCAGCAGCTTGGTGGGGGCGCCGAACACTGAAGCTTTCTTT. The encoded protein is CASSLVGAPNTEAFF.

The V gene is TRBV12-3 or TRBV12-4, the J gene TRBJ1-1, with D perhaps matching TRBD1 (5 bases). This CDR3 region has 13 residues. Trimming stripped 3 bases from V and 4 bases from J, with 9 bases between. The CDR3 reads CASSLSGGTEAFF. CDR3 in DNA: TGTGCCAGCAGTTTGAGCGGGGGCACTGAAGCTTTCTTT.

V usage is TRBV18 and J usage is TRBJ2-5; 10 bases agree with TRBD2. Germline lookup yields CDR1 KGHSH and CDR2 LQKENI. J was trimmed by 4 bases and V by 3 bases; bases with no gene match: 8. The CDR3 runs to 16 residues. CDR3 sequence reads: CASSPYSPSGGETQYF. The CDR3 nucleotides read TGTGCCAGCTCACCGTATTCCCCTAGCGGGGGAGAGACCCAGTACTTC.

Comment on this clone: Other DNA sequences of this sample code for an identical CDR3. The chain uses TRBV18 and TRBJ1-1, with D tentatively TRBD1 (5 bases). This CDR3 is 14 amino acids long. V was shortened by 2 bases and J by 0 bases, with 7 bases between the two germline ends. The germline V gene has CDR1 KGHSH and CDR2 LQKENI. The CDR3 sequence: CASSPDSLNTEAFF. In nucleotides, the CDR3 is TGTGCCAGCTCACCAGACAGCCTGAACACTGAAGCTTTCTTT.

The V gene is TRBV10-3, the J gene TRBJ2-6; the match to TRBD1 covers 9 bases. Germline values: CDR1 ENHRY, CDR2 SYGVKD. This CDR3 contains 14 residues. V shed 3 bases, J shed 13 bases, and the junction held 7 bases outside the gene matches. The CDR3 nucleotides are TGTGCCATCAGTGACCCAAGGACAGGGGAAGTCCTGACTTTC. Translation gives CAISDPRTGEVLTF.

The chain carries TRBV18 and TRBJ2-1; 11 bases are shared with TRBD1. The germline CDR1 and CDR2 sequences are KGHSH and LQKENI. V lost 5 bases, J lost 8 bases, and 5 bases stayed unmatched. The length of the CDR3 is 14 residues. The CDR3 DNA reads TGTGCCAGCTCAGAAGGACAGGGGGCCTATGAGCAGTTCTTC. This translates into CASSEGQGAYEQFF.

V is TRBV7-9 and J is TRBJ1-1; tentative D call: TRBD1 (5 bases). V lost 6 bases and J lost 11, with 13 bases in between. The CDR3 sequence is 11 residues long. Per germline, CDR1 SEHNR and CDR2 FQNEAQ (reference sequence). The CDR3 sequence: CASSLSGVAFF. CDR3 coding DNA: TGTGCCAGCAGTCTATCGGGGGTTGCTTTCTTT.

The chain links TRBV2 to TRBJ1-1; unclear D gene. V lost 2 bases, J lost 11 bases, and 12 bases lay in between. Germline V gene data show CDR1 as SNHLY and CDR2 as FYNNEI. The CDR3 runs to 12 residues. CDR3 amino acids: CASSETARRAFF. DNA of the CDR3: TGTGCCAGCAGTGAAACCGCCCGTCGGGCTTTCTTT.

This clone was seen a handful of times. The CDR3 region has the DNA TGTGCCAGCAGCAAAGGGGGGACAGGGTGTTGGACTTACTATGGCTACACCTTC. Amino acids: CASSKGGTGCWTYYGYTF. The V and J genes are TRBV21-1 and TRBJ1-2; TRBD1 is taken as the D call from the table, unchecked against the DNA. TRBV21-1 is described as a pseudogene. There are 18 residues in the CDR3.

The chain combines TRBV7-2 with TRBJ1-1, with a possible D match to TRBD1 (5 bases). Trimming left V 3 bases short and J 5 bases short, with 19 bases between. In germline, CDR1 is SGHTA, CDR2 FQGNSA. The CDR3 is 16 residues long. This CDR3 reads CASSFGRDRPLTEAFF. DNA of the CDR3: TGTGCCAGCAGCTTCGGCAGGGATAGGCCTTTAACTGAAGCTTTCTTT.

This chain joins TRBV19 and TRBJ2-2; D may be TRBD1 (6 bases). V lost 6 bases and J lost 0, with 20 bases in between. The CDR3 contains 18 residues. Germline V CDR1 and CDR2: LNHDA, SQIVND (reference sequence). The CDR3 sequence is CASSSSRDKIANTGELFF. The DNA of the CDR3 is TGTGCCAGTAGCTCAAGCCGGGACAAAATCGCGAACACCGGGGAGCTGTTTTTT.

This clone was counted a few times. The chain combines TRBV29-1 with TRBJ2-7; D is unclear. The CDR3 covers 13 residues. CDR1 is SQVTM, CDR2 ANQGSEA, per germline. The ends were cut back, 6 bases at V and 6 bases at J, with 18 bases in the middle. CDR3 bases: TGCAGCGTACTAAAGACTGGTCTTGTCGAGCAGTACTTC. Its protein product is CSVLKTGLVEQYF.

The chain uses TRBV5-6 and TRBJ2-5; D ambiguous. The V and J ends lost 0 bases and 2 bases respectively, with 5 bases between them. The germline V gene has CDR1 SGHDT and CDR2 YYEEEE. The CDR3 loop spans 13 amino acids. This CDR3 reads CASSLGQQETQYF. The CDR3 DNA follows: TGTGCCAGCAGCTTGGGGCAGCAAGAGACCCAGTACTTC. The variable domain in full, with the rest retrieved from reference TRBV5-6 and TRBJ2-5, is DAGVTQSPTHLIKTRGQQVTLRCSPKSGHDTVSWYQQALGQGPQFIFQYYEEEERQRGNFPDRFSGHQFPNYSSELNVNALLLGDSALYLCASSLGQQETQYFGPGTRLLVL.

The chain uses TRBV28 and TRBJ1-2; 10 bases map to TRBD1. Germline assignment: CDR1 MDHEN and CDR2 SYDVKM. V was clipped by 5 bases and J by 7 bases; unmatched bases: 10. The CDR3 extends over 15 amino acids. CDR3 nucleotides: TGTGCCAGCAGTGATCCGGGACAGGGGTGGGGTGGCTACACCTTC. Residues: CASSDPGQGWGGYTF.

J is TRBJ2-2 and V is TRBV5-4; TRBD1 matches at 8 bases. With 1 base clipped from V and 4 bases from J, the junction kept 6 bases outside the gene matches. The germline CDR1 and CDR2 sequences are SGHNT and YYREEE (reference sequence). The length of the CDR3 is 16 residues. CDR3 region: CASSLRTGRSTGELFF. In DNA, the CDR3 is TGTGCCAGCAGCTTGCGGACAGGGCGGTCCACCGGGGAGCTGTTTTTT.

The chain employs TRBV11-2 and TRBJ1-2, with D unresolved. CDR1 is SGHAT, CDR2 FQNNGV, per germline. The V gene lost 1 base and the J gene lost 0 bases, with 9 bases spanning the gap. This CDR3 spans 15 amino acids. The CDR3 DNA reads TGTGCCAGCAGCTTAGGTGCACAGCCTAACTATGGCTACACCTTC. Translating it yields CASSLGAQPNYGYTF.

The CDR3 coding sequence is TGTGCCAGCAGCTCCTCAGGCAGGGCAGGTGAAGCTTTCTTT. It encodes CASSSSGRAGEAFF. The rearrangement uses TRBV3-1 (or the pseudogene TRBV3-2) and TRBJ1-1, with D possibly matching TRBD1 (5 bases). V was shortened by 5 bases and J by 7 bases, with 17 bases between the two germline ends. Germline-derived CDR1 and CDR2 are LGHDT and YNNKEL (reference sequence). The CDR3 consists of 14 residues.